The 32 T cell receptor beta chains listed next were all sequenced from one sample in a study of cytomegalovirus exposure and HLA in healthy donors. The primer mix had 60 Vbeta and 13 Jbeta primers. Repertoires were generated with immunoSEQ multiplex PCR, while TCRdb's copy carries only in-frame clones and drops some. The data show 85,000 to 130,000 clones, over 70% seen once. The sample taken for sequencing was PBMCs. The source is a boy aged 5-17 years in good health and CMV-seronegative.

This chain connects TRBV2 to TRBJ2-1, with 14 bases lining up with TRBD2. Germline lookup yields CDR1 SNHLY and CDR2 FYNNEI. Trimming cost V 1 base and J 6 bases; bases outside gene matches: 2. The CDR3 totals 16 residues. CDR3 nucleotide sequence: TGTGCCAGCAGTGAAGAGGGACTAGCGGGAGTCAATGAGCAGTTCTTC. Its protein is CASSEEGLAGVNEQFF.

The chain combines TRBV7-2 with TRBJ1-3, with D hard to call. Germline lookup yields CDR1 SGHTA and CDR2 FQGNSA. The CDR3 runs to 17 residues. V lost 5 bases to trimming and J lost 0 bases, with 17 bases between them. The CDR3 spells CASSQWVGARSGNTIYF. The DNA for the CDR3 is TGTGCCAGCAGCCAATGGGTGGGCGCACGCTCTGGAAACACCATATATTTT.

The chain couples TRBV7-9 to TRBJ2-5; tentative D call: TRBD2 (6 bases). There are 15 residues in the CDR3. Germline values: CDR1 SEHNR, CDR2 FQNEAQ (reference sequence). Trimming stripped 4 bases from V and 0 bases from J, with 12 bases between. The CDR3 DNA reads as TGTGCCAGCAGCTCAAGGGACTGGTACCAAGAGACCCAGTACTTC. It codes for CASSSRDWYQETQYF.

In DNA, the CDR3 is TGTGCCAGCAGCTTAACCACAGTCAACACTGAAGCTTTCTTT. Protein product: CASSLTTVNTEAFF. The gene calls are TRBV11-2 and TRBJ1-1, with no clear D. V was clipped by 2 bases and J by 2 bases, with 9 bases between them. CDR1 is SGHAT and CDR2 is FQNNGV in the germline V gene. CDR3 size: 14 residues.

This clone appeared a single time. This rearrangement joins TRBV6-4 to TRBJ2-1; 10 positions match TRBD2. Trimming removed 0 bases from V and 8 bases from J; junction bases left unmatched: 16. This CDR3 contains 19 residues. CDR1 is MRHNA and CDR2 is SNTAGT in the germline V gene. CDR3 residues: CASSDSIGSSGRPPHEQFF. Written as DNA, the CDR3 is TGTGCCAGCAGTGACTCGATTGGGTCTAGCGGGAGACCACCCCATGAGCAGTTCTTC.

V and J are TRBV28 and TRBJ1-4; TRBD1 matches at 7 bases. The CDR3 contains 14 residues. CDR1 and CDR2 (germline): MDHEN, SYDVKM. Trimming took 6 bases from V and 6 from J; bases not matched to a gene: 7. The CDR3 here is CASSAGQNHEKLFF. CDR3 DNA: TGTGCCAGCAGCGCGGGACAGAATCATGAAAAACTGTTTTTT.

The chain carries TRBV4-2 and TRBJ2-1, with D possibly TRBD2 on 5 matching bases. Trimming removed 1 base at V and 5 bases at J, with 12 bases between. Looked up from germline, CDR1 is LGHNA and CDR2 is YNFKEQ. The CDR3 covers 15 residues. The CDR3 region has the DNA TGTGCCAGCAGCCAAGTGGACTCTGGGGACAATGAGCAGTTCTTC. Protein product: CASSQVDSGDNEQFF.

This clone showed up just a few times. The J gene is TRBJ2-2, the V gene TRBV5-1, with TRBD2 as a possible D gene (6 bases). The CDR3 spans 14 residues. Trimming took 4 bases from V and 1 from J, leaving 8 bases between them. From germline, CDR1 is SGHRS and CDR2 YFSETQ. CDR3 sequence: CASSPGGNTGELFF. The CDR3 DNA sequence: TGCGCCAGCAGCCCCGGGGGGAACACCGGGGAGCTGTTTTTT.

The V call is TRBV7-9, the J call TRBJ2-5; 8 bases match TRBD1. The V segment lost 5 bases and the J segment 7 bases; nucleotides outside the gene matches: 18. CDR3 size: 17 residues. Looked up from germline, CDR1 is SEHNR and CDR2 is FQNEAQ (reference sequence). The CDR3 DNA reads TGTGCCAGCAGCCCGACATCAGGGGGCTCCAGAGGCGTGACCCAGTACTTC. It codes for CASSPTSGGSRGVTQYF.

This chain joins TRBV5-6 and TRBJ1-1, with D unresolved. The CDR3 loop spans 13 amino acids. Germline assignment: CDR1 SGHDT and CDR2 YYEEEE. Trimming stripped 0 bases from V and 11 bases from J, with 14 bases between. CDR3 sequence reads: CASSLGFGREAFF. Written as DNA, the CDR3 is TGTGCCAGCAGCTTGGGTTTTGGGCGCGAGGCTTTCTTT.

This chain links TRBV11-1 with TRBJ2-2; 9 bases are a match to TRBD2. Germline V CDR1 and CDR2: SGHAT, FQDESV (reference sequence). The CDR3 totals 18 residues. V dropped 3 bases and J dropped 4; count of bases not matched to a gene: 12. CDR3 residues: CASSLRTSAIVGTGELFF. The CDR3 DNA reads TGTGCCAGCAGCTTGAGGACTAGCGCGATCGTGGGCACCGGGGAGCTGTTTTTT.

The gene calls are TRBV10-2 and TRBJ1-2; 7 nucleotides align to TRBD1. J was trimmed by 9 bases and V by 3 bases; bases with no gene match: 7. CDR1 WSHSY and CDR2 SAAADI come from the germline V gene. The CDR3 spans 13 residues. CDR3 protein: CASSDQGVGSYTF. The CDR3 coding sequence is TGCGCCAGCAGTGACCAGGGGGTGGGTAGCTACACCTTC.

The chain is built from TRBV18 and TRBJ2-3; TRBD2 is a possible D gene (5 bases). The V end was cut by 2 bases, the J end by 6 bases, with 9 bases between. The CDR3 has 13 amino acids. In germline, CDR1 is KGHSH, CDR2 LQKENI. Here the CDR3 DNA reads TGTGCCAGCTCACCAACGGGGTCTGATACGCAGTATTTT. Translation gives CASSPTGSDTQYF.

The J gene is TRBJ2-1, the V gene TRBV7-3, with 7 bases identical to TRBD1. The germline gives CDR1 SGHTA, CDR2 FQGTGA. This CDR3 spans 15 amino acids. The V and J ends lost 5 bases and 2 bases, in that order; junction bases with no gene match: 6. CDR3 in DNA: TGTGCCAGCAGCCCACCAGGGGGAGCCTACAATGAGCAGTTCTTC. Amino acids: CASSPPGGAYNEQFF.

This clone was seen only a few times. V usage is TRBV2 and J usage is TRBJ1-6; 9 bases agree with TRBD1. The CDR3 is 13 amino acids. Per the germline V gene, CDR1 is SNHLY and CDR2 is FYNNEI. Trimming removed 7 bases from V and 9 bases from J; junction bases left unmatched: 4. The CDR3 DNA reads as TGTGCCAGCACCCCGGACAGGGGTTCACCCCTCCACTTT. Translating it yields CASTPDRGSPLHF.

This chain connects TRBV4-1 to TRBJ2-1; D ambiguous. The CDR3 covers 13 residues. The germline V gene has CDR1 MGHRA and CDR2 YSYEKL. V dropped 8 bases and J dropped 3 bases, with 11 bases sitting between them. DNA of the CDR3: TGCGCCAGCGCGACACTTAACTACAATGAGCAGTTCTTC. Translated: CASATLNYNEQFF.

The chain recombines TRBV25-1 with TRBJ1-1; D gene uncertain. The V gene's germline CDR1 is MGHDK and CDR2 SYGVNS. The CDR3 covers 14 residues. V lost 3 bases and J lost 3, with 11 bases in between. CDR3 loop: CASSDLARDTEAFF. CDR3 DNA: TGTGCCAGCAGTGATTTGGCACGGGACACTGAAGCTTTCTTT.

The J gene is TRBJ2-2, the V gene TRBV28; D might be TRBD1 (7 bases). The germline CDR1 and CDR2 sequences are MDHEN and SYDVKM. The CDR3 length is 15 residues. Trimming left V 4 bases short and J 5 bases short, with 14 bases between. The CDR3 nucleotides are TGTGCCAGCAGTTACAGGGGAGGATGGACCGGGGAGCTGTTTTTT. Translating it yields CASSYRGGWTGELFF.

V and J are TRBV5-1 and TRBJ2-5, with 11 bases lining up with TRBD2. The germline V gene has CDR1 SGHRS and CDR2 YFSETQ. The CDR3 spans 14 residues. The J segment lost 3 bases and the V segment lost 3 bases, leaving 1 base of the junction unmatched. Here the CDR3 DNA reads TGCGCCAGCAGCTCGGGACTAGCGGAAGAGACCCAGTACTTC. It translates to CASSSGLAEETQYF.

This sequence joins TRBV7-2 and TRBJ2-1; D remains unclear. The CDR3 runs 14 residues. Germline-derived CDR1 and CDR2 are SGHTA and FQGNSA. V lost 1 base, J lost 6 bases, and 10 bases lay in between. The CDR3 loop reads CASSLVLRANEQFF. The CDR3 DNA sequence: TGTGCCAGCAGCTTAGTTCTACGCGCCAATGAGCAGTTCTTC.

The CDR3 DNA follows: TGCGCCAGCAGTGAGGTCCCCGGGACTAGCGGGAGTTTTGAGCAGTACTTC. It encodes CASSEVPGTSGSFEQYF. V is TRBV10-2 and J is TRBJ2-7; 14 bases are shared with TRBD2. Germline V lookup: CDR1 WSHSY, CDR2 SAAADI. The CDR3 runs 17 residues. V lost 2 bases and J lost 7; bases outside the gene matches: 10.

The CDR3: CASSEVTATNEKLFF. For the CDR3, the DNA is TGTGCCAGCAGTGAAGTCACAGCAACTAATGAAAAACTGTTTTTT. The chain combines TRBV2 with TRBJ1-4; D gene unclear. This CDR3 region has 15 residues. Germline V CDR1 and CDR2: SNHLY, FYNNEI. Trimming pared 1 base from V and 0 bases from J, leaving 6 bases between.

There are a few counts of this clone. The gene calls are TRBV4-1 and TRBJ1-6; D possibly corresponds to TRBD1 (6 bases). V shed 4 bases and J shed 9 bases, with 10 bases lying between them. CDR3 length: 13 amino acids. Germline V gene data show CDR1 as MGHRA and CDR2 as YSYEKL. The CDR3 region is CASSLGQTSPLHF. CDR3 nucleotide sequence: TGCGCCAGCAGCCTTGGACAGACTTCACCCCTCCACTTT.

The CDR3 protein is CASNRDRSTEAFF. CDR3 DNA: TGTGCCAGCAACAGGGACAGAAGCACTGAAGCTTTCTTT. The chain couples TRBV2 to TRBJ1-1; TRBD1 matches at 7 bases. J was trimmed by 4 bases and V by 7 bases; bases with no gene match: 6. CDR1 is SNHLY and CDR2 is FYNNEI in the germline V gene. The length of the CDR3 is 13 residues. Looking up the rest from reference TRBV2 and TRBJ1-1 gives the full variable domain: EPEVTQTPSHQVTQMGQEVILRCVPISNHLYFYWYRQILGQKVEFLVSFYNNEISEKSEIFDDQFSVERPDGSNFTLKIRSTKLEDSAMYFCASNRDRSTEAFFGQGTRLTVV.

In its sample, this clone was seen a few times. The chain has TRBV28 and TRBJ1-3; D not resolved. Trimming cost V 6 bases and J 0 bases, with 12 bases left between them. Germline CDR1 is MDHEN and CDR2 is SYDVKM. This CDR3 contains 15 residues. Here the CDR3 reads CASSPSGYSGNTIYF. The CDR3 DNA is TGTGCCAGCAGCCCGTCAGGATACTCTGGAAACACCATATATTTT.

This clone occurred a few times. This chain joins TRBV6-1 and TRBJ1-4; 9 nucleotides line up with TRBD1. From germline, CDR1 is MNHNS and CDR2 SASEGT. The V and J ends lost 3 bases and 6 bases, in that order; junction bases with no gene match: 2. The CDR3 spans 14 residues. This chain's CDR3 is CASSDGTGYEKLFF. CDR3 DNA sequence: TGTGCCAGCAGTGACGGGACAGGGTATGAAAAACTGTTTTTT.

DNA for the CDR3: TGTGCCAGCAGTTTACAGGGGGCGGGTACTGAAAAACTGTTTTTT. Its protein is CASSLQGAGTEKLFF. V and J are TRBV28 and TRBJ1-4; TRBD1 agrees at 8 bases. J was trimmed by 7 bases and V by 2 bases; bases with no gene match: 6. Germline loops: CDR1 MDHEN, CDR2 SYDVKM. This CDR3 has 15 residues.

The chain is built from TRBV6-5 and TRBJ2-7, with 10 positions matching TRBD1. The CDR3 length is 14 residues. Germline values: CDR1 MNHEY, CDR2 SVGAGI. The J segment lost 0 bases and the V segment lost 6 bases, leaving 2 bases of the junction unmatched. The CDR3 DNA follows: TGTGCCAGCAGGGACAGGGGGGTCTCCTACGAGCAGTACTTC. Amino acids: CASRDRGVSYEQYF.

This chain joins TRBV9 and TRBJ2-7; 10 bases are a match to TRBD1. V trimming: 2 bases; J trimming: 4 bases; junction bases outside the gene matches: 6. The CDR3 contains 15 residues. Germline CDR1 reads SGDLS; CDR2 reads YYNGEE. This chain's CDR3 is CASSVGQGVAYEQYF. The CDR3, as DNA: TGTGCCAGCAGCGTCGGACAGGGGGTCGCGTACGAGCAGTACTTC.

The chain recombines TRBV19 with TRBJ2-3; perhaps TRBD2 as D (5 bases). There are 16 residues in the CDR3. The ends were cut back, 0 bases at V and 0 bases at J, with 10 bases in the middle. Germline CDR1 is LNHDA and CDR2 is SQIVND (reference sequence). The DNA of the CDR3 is TGTGCCAGTAGTATAGACGACGGCGGGAGCACAGATACGCAGTATTTT. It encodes CASSIDDGGSTDTQYF.

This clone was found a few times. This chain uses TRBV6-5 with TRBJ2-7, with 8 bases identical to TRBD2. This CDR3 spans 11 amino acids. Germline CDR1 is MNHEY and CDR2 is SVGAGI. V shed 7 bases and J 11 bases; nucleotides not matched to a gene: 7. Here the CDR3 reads CASNLLGREYF. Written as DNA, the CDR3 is TGTGCCAGCAATCTACTCGGGAGGGAGTACTTC.

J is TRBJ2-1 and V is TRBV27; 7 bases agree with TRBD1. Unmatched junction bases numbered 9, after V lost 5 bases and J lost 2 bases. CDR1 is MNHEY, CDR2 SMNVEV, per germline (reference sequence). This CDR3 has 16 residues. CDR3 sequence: CASSPPGQGAYNEQFF. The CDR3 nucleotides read TGTGCCAGCAGTCCCCCCGGGCAGGGGGCCTACAATGAGCAGTTCTTC.